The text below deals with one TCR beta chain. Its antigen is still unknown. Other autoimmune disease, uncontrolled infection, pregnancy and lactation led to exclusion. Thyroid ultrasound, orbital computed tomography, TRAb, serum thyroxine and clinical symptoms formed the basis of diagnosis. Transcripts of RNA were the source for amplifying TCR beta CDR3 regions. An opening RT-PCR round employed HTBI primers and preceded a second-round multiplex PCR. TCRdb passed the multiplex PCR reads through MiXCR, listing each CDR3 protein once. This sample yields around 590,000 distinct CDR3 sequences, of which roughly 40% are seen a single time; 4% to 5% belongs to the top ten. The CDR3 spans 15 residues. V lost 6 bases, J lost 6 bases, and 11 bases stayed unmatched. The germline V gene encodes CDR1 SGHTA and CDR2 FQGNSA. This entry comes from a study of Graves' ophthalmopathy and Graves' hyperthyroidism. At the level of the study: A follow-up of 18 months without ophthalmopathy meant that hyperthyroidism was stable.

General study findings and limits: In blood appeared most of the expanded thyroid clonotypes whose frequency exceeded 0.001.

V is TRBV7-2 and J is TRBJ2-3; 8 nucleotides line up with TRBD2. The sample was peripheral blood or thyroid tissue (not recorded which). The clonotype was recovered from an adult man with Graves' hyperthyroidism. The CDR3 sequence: CASRRPGLGRDTQYF. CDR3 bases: TGTGCCAGCAGACGGCCGGGACTAGGTCGTGATACGCAGTATTTT.